What follows describes a single T cell receptor (beta chain). What it recognizes is unknown. This CDR3 comprises 14 residues. Trimming stripped 5 bases from V and 0 bases from J, with 11 bases between. Germline V CDR1 and CDR2: MNHEY, SMNVEV (reference sequence). The data belong to a study of shared clonotypes between healthy human individuals. Study in general: A donor's plate count was three for CD4 naive and three for CD4 memory; CD8 naive had two and CD8 memory one. Study results and caveats: Around 5% was the fraction of naive CD4 clonotypes found shared across a few donors. It was only blood that was sampled, and tissue repertoires likely differ.

Deep-level settings were used for running the assay. Only in-frame clones appear in the TCRdb table, and some are missing; sequencing was by immunoSEQ multiplex PCR. Here the sample spans about 680,000 clones, approximately 90% being singletons. Naive CD8 isolation took CD45RO-negative cells positively selected for CCR7 and excluded terminally differentiated effector memory CD45RA+ cells. The material sequenced was naive CD8+ T cells sorted from blood. The sequence was obtained from a young man in good health. The rearrangement joins TRBV27 to TRBJ2-7; D perhaps matches TRBD1 (5 bases). The CDR3 loop reads CASSGQGFSYEQYF. The CDR3 DNA is TGTGCCAGCAGTGGGCAGGGTTTCTCCTACGAGCAGTACTTC.